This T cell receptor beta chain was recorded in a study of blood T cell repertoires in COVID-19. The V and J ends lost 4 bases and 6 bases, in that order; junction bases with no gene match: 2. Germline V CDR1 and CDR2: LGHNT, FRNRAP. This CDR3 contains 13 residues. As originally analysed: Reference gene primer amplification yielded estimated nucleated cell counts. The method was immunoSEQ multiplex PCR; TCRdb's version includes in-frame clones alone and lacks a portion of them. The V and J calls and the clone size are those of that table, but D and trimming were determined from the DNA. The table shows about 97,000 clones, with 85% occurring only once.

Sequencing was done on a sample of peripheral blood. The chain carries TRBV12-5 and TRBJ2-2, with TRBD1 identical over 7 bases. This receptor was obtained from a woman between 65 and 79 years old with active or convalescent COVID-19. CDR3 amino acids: CASGWDSAGELFF. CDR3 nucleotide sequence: TGTGCTAGTGGTTGGGACAGCGCCGGGGAGCTGTTTTTT.